This is a list of T cell receptor beta chains from one sample in a study of molecular identifiers for immune sequencing clone quantification. TCRdb reprocessed the PCR reads via MiXCR and lists one record per CDR3 protein. The profile shows about 67,000 distinct CDR3 sequences, about 17% of them singletons. The sample was naive CD8+ T cells from blood, with Jurkat cell RNA spiked in. These receptors came from a human donor in good health. Some libraries in this study had Jurkat cell RNA spiked in. Both conserved end residues are part of each CDR3. The D gene is left open where the match is weak. Clone size is not always given. Where it is, it says once, few, many or a class for expanded clones.

-	TRBV7-2	TRBJ2-1	many	CASSLPPNLVQFF	TGTGCCAGCAGCTTACCCCCGAACTTGGTGCAGTTCTTC
-	TRBV6-1	TRBJ1-5	many	CAGGTLGVGNQPQHF	TGTGCCGGGGGAACTTTAGGGGTGGGCAATCAGCCCCAGCATTTT
-	TRBV27	TRBJ1-2	few	CASSLGATNPSNYGYTF	TGTGCCAGCAGTTTAGGGGCAACCAACCCCTCTAACTATGGCTACACCTTC
TRBD2	TRBV9	TRBJ2-5	-	CASSDEIAGPQETQYF	TGTGCCAGCAGCGACGAAATAGCGGGACCTCAAGAGACCCAGTACTTC
TRBD1	TRBV7-9	TRBJ1-2	-	CASSSSGTGNGYAF	TGTGCCAGCAGCTCGTCAGGGACAGGGAATGGCTACGCCTTC
-	TRBV11-2	TRBJ2-1	-	CASSTGASNERFF	TGTGCCAGCAGCACCGGGGCCTCCAATGAGCGGTTCTTC
TRBD1	TRBV7-9	TRBJ1-1	many	CASSLGQGGPNTEAFF	TGTGCCAGCAGCTTGGGACAGGGCGGCCCGAACACTGAAGCTTTCTTT
-	TRBV7-6	TRBJ2-3	many	CASSLVSGTDTQYF	TGTGCCAGCAGCTTAGTTAGTGGCACAGATACGCAGTATTTT
-	TRBV29-1	TRBJ2-7	-	CSVVSTTGYEQYF	TGCAGCGTTGTCTCCACTACGGGCTACGAGCAGTACTTC
TRBD2	TRBV6-2/TRBV6-3	TRBJ2-2	few	CASRAGVWTGELFF	TGTGCCAGCCGGGCGGGAGTGTGGACCGGGGAGCTGTTTTTT
-	TRBV14	TRBJ1-5	-	CASSQGGGPRHF	TGTGCCAGCAGCCAAGGGGGAGGGCCCCGGCATTTT
-	TRBV4-3	TRBJ1-3	many	CASSQAISGNTIYF	TGCGCCAGCAGCCAGGCCATCTCTGGAAACACCATATATTTT
-	TRBV20-1	TRBJ1-1	many	CSARALTEGMNTEAFF	TGCAGTGCTAGGGCCCTTACCGAGGGGATGAACACTGAAGCTTTCTTT
-	TRBV14	TRBJ2-3	many	CANFLTDTQYF	TGTGCCAACTTCCTGACAGATACGCAGTATTTT
-	TRBV4-1	TRBJ1-1	-	CASSDRQIPLNTEALF	TGCGCCAGCAGCGACAGGCAGATACCCTTGAACACTGAAGCTCTCTTT
-	TRBV28	TRBJ1-3	-	CASSTQISGNTIYF	TGTGCCAGCAGCACTCAGATCTCTGGAAACACCATATATTTT
-	TRBV5-3	TRBJ2-7	-	CASSSPLALSSYEQYF	TGTGCCAGCAGCTCACCTCTAGCGTTAAGCTCCTACGAGCAGTACTTC
-	TRBV20-1	TRBJ2-5	-	CSAPLTVSQETQYF	TGCAGTGCCCCCCTGACGGTCAGTCAAGAGACCCAGTACTTC
-	TRBV9	TRBJ2-2	few	CASSGEGDQSGELFF	TGTGCCAGCAGCGGGGAGGGGGATCAGTCCGGGGAGCTGTTTTTT
-	TRBV30	TRBJ2-5	many	CAWQEGQETQYF	TGTGCCTGGCAAGAGGGGCAAGAGACCCAGTACTTC
-	TRBV28	TRBJ2-7	many	CATGFDPRGGSSYEQYF	TGTGCCACCGGATTCGACCCGAGGGGTGGGAGCTCCTACGAGCAGTACTTC
TRBD1	TRBV27	TRBJ2-7	many	CASSLTGKLSYEQYF	TGTGCCAGCAGTTTGACAGGGAAACTCTCCTACGAGCAGTACTTC
-	TRBV30	TRBJ2-1	many	CAWSENYGNEQFF	TGTGCCTGGAGTGAGAATTACGGGAATGAGCAGTTCTTC
-	TRBV7-9	TRBJ1-1	many	CASSDHGYTEAFF	TGTGCCAGCAGCGATCATGGGTACACTGAAGCTTTCTTT
TRBD1	TRBV6-5	TRBJ1-2	-	CASSYAGGAGNGYTF	TGTGCCAGCAGTTACGCAGGGGGCGCAGGAAATGGCTACACCTTC
-	TRBV6-2/TRBV6-3	TRBJ2-7	-	CASGYQGYYEQYF	TGTGCCAGCGGTTACCAGGGCTACTACGAGCAGTACTTC
TRBD2	TRBV27	TRBJ2-3	many	CASRPWTSGDSTDTQYF	TGTGCCAGCAGACCATGGACTAGCGGAGATAGCACAGATACGCAGTATTTT
-	TRBV19	TRBJ1-1	-	CASSMGVNTEALF	TGTGCCAGTAGTATGGGGGTTAACACCGAAGCTCTCTTT
-	TRBV2	TRBJ2-1	-	CASSDQWLGAYNEQFF	TGTGCCAGCAGTGATCAGTGGCTAGGTGCCTACAATGAGCAGTTCTTC
-	TRBV25-1	TRBJ2-5	many	CASSESLLSGQYQETQYF	TGTGCCAGCAGTGAGTCCCTACTGAGCGGCCAGTACCAAGAGACCCAGTACTTC
-	TRBV28	TRBJ1-5	many	CASNQPQHF	TGTGCCAGCAACCAGCCCCAGCATTTT
TRBD2	TRBV7-9	TRBJ2-7	many	CASSIRTSGDPYEQYF	TGTGCCAGCAGCATCCGGACTAGCGGAGACCCCTACGAGCAGTACTTC
-	TRBV30	TRBJ2-1	many	CAWSPNVNEQFF	TGTGCCTGGAGCCCGAACGTCAATGAGCAGTTCTTC
-	TRBV24-1	TRBJ2-3	many	CATRGTSTDTQYF	TGTGCCACCAGGGGAACTAGCACAGATACGCAGTATTTT
-	TRBV27	TRBJ2-4	few	CASSLIGAGGIAKNIQYF	TGTGCCAGCAGTTTAATAGGTGCGGGCGGGATCGCCAAAAACATTCAGTACTTC
TRBD1	TRBV19	TRBJ2-7	many	CASSPGTGGDEQYF	TGTGCCAGTAGTCCAGGGACAGGGGGCGACGAGCAGTACTTC
-	TRBV7-2	TRBJ2-1	many	CASSFPNRDEQFF	TGTGCCAGCAGCTTTCCTAACAGGGATGAGCAGTTCTTC
TRBD2	TRBV27	TRBJ2-3	many	CASMSVAGVMWGDTQYF	TGTGCCAGCATGTCCGTAGCGGGAGTAATGTGGGGAGATACGCAGTATTTT
-	TRBV4-2	TRBJ2-7	many	CASSQVLGGAYEQYF	TGTGCCAGCAGCCAAGTGTTGGGTGGGGCCTACGAGCAGTACTTC
TRBD1	TRBV14	TRBJ2-7	many	CASSQFSGGPGYEQYF	TGTGCCAGCAGCCAGTTTTCAGGGGGCCCTGGTTACGAGCAGTACTTC
TRBD2	TRBV4-2	TRBJ2-2	many	CASSQGLAGEAGELFF	TGTGCCAGCAGCCAAGGTCTAGCGGGAGAGGCCGGGGAGCTGTTTTTT
-	TRBV5-1	TRBJ2-2	many	CASSLRNPTNTGELFF	TGCGCCAGCAGCTTAAGGAACCCCACGAACACCGGGGAGCTGTTTTTT